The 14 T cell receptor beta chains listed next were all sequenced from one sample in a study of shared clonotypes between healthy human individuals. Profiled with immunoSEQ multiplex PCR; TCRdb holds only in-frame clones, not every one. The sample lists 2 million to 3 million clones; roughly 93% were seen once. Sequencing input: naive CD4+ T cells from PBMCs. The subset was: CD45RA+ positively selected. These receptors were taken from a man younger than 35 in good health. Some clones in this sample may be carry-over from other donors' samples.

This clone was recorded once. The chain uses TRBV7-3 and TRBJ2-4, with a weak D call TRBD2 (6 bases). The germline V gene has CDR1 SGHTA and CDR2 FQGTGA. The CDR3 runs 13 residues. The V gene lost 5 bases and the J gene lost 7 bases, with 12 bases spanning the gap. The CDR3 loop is CASSARRENIQYF. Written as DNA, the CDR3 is TGTGCCAGCAGCGCGCGTCGGGAGAACATTCAGTACTTC.

The CDR3 spells CASSFRGHANTGELFF. In DNA, the CDR3 is TGCGCCAGCAGCTTCCGAGGACACGCGAACACCGGGGAGCTGTTTTTT. The V gene is TRBV5-1, the J gene TRBJ2-2; D is perhaps TRBD1 (5 bases). The CDR3 covers 16 residues. Germline-derived CDR1 and CDR2 are SGHRS and YFSETQ. V lost 2 bases, J lost 0 bases, and 11 bases lay in between.

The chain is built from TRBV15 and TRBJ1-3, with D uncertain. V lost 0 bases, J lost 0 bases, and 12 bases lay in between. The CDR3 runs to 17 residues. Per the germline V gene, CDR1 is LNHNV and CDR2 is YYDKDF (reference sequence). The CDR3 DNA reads TGTGCCACCAGCAGAGATCCCAGCTCCGGCTCTGGAAACACCATATATTTT. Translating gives CATSRDPSSGSGNTIYF.

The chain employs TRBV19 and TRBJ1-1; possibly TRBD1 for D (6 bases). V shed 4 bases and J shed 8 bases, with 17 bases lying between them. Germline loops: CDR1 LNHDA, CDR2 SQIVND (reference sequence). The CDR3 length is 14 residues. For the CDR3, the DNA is TGTGCCAGTAGTACCCCGGCCGGGACAAAAGAAGCTTTCTTT. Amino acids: CASSTPAGTKEAFF.

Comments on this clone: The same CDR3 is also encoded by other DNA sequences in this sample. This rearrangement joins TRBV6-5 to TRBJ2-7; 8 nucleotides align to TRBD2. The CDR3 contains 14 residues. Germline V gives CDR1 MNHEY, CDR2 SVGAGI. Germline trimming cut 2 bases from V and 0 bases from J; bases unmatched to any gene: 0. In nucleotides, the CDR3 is TGTGCCAGCAGTTACACTAGCGGCTCCTACGAGCAGTACTTC. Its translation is CASSYTSGSYEQYF.

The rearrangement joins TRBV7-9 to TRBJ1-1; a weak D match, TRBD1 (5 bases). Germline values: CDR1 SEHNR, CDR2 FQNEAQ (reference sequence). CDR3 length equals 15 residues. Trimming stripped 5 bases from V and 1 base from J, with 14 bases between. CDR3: CASSHEWGGNTEAFF. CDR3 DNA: TGTGCCAGCAGCCACGAATGGGGGGGGAACACTGAAGCTTTCTTT. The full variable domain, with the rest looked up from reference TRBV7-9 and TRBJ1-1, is DTGVSQNPRHKITKRGQNVTFRCDPISEHNRLYWYRQTLGQGPEFLTYFQNEAQLEKSRLLSDRFSAERPKGSFSTLEIQRTEQGDSAMYLCASSHEWGGNTEAFFGQGTRLTVV.

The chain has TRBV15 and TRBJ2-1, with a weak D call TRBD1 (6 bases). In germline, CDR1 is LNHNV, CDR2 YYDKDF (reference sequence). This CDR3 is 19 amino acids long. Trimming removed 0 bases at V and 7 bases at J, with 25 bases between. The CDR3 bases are TGTGCCACCAGCAGAGACCACCAACAGACAGGCCGGGGCAGGAATGAGCAGTTCTTC. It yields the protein CATSRDHQQTGRGRNEQFF.

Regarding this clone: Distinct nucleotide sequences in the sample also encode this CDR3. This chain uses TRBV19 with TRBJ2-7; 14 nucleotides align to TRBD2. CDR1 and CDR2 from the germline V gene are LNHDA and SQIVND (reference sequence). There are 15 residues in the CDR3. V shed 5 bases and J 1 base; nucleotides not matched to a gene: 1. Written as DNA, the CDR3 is TGTGCCAGTAGTCGACTAGCGGGAGGGTCCTACGAGCAGTACTTC. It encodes CASSRLAGGSYEQYF.

DNA for the CDR3: TGTGCCAGCAGTTTCCGACCCGGGACAGGGGTTTCCCTTCAGTTCTTC. It encodes CASSFRPGTGVSLQFF. The J gene is TRBJ2-1, the V gene TRBV27; 10 bases map to TRBD1. CDR3 length equals 16 residues. With V trimmed by 3 bases and J by 13 bases, 15 bases remained unmatched. Germline values: CDR1 MNHEY, CDR2 SMNVEV (reference sequence).

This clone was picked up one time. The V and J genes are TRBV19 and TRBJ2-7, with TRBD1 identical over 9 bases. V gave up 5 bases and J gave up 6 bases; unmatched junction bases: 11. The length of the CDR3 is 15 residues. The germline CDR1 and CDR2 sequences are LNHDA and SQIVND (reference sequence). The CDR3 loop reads CASSARDRVLGEQYF. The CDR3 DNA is TGTGCCAGTAGTGCCCGGGACAGGGTCCTCGGCGAGCAGTACTTC.

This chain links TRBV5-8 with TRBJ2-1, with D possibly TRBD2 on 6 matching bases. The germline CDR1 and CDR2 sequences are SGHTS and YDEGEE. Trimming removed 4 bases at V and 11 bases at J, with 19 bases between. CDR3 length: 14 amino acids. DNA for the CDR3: TGTGCCAGCAGCCTAGGGACTCATCCTGGTCAGCAGTTCTTC. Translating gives CASSLGTHPGQQFF.

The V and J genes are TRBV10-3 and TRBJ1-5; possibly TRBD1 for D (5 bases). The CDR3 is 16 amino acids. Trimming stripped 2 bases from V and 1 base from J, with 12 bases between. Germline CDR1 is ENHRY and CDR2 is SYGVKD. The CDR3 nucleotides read TGTGCCATCAGTGAGCAGGGAAGTGTAAGCAATCAGCCCCAGCATTTT. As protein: CAISEQGSVSNQPQHF.

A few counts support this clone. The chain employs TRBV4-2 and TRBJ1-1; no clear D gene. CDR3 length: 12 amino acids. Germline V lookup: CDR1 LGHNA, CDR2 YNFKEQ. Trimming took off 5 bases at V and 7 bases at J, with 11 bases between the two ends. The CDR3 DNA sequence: TGTGCCAGCAGCAGGGTGACCGGTGAAGCTTTCTTT. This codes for CASSRVTGEAFF.

The CDR3 bases are TGCGCCAGCAGCCATTTGGGGCGGTACCAGCCCCAGCATTTT. Translated, it gives CASSHLGRYQPQHF. The chain links TRBV4-1 to TRBJ1-5, with D maybe TRBD1 (5 bases). The V end lost 3 bases, the J end lost 7 bases, and 13 bases lay between the germline ends. The CDR3 has 14 amino acids. Germline CDR1 MGHRA, CDR2 YSYEKL.